This T cell receptor (beta chain) was captured by sequencing in a study of blood T cells in healthy people across ages. Study findings and constraints: The percentage of naive T cells correlated strongly with TCR beta diversity. The long-lived group displayed more naive CD4+ cells, plus higher diversity, than the aged donors did.

In germline, CDR1 is MNHEY, CDR2 SVGEGT. The CDR3 is 15 amino acids. Trimming took 1 base from V and 6 from J, leaving 16 bases between them. Peripheral blood, roughly 9.1 milliliters per donor, was collected. A sample-barcoded 5' primer and a J-beta primer mix were used in a second PCR of roughly 7 to 11 cycles. Each cDNA molecule was tagged by a template-switch adaptor that had 12 random nucleotides. From the 5' RACE reads, TCRdb called clonotypes with MiXCR, one entry per CDR3 protein. The table includes 750,000 to 950,000 distinct CDR3 sequences, about 55% detected once. Only a few counts were recorded for this clonotype. Its specificity is not known.

This receptor was obtained from an elderly man in good health. The rearrangement links TRBV6-2 or TRBV6-3 to TRBJ2-7; perhaps TRBD1 as D (6 bases). Sequencing used blood. The CDR3, as DNA: TGTGCCAGCAGTTACTTTCCGCATCCCAGGGGCGAGCAGTACTTC. The encoded protein is CASSYFPHPRGEQYF.